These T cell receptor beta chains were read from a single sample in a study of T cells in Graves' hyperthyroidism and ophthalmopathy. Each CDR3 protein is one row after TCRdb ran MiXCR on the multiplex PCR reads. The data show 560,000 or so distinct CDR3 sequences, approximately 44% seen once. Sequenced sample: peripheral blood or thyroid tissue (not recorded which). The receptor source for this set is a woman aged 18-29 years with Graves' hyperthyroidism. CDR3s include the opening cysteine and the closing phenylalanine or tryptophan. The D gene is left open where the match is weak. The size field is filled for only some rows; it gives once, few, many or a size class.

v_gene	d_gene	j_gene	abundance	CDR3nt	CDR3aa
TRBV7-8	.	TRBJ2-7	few	TGTGCCAGCAGCTTATCGGGTGGGACCATCTACGAGCAGTACTTC	CASSLSGGTIYEQYF
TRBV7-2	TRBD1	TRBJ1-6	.	TGTGCCAGCCGGACAGGGGGCATCAATAACTCACCCCTCCACTTT	CASRTGGINNSPLHF
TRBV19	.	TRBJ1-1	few	TGTGCCAGCAGATTTATGAACACTGAAGCTTTCTTT	CASRFMNTEAFF
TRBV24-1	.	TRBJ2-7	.	TGTGCCAGCCAGCGATTCACAGGAGCCTACGAGCAGTACTTC	CASQRFTGAYEQYF
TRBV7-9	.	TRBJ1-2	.	TGTGCCAGCAGCCAAGATTCGAACGACTATGGCTACACCTTC	CASSQDSNDYGYTF
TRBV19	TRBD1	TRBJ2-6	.	TGTGCCAGTAGGGACAGGGGCATCCTGACTTTC	CASRDRGILTF
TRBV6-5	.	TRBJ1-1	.	TGTGCCAGCAGTTACTCGGGGCTAGGGGTGAACGCTGAAGCTTTCTTT	CASSYSGLGVNAEAFF
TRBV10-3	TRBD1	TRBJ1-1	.	TGTGCCAGCAGTTCTTTCCCCGGACAGGGGAACACTGAAGCTTTCTTT	CASSSFPGQGNTEAFF
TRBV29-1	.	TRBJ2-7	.	TGCAGCGTGGGACACGATTCCTACGAGCAGTACTTC	CSVGHDSYEQYF
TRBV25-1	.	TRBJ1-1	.	TGTGCCAGCAGTGAATCGGGGGTTCTGGCTGAAGCTTTCTTT	CASSESGVLAEAFF
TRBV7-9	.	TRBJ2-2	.	TGTGCCAGCAGCTTAGTTCCGAGGGAGCTGTTTTTT	CASSLVPRELFF
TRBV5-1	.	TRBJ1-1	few	TGCGCCAGCACTGTGGGGACGAACACTGAAGCTTTCTTT	CASTVGTNTEAFF
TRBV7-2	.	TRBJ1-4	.	TGTGCCAGCAGCTGGGAGGGGGGAAAACTGTTTTTT	CASSWEGGKLFF
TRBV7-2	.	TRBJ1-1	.	TGTGCCGGACCTCCGGGAATCGGGGGGGACACTGAAGCTTTCTTT	CAGPPGIGGDTEAFF
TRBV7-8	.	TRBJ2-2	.	TGTGCCAGCAGTTTAGAGGTATCGACGAACACCGGGGAGCTGTTTTTT	CASSLEVSTNTGELFF
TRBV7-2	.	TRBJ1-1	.	TGTGCCGGCAGCCCTCGAGGGGTCCGCACTGAAGCTTTCTTT	CAGSPRGVRTEAFF
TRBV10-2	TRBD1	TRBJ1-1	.	TGCGCCAGCAGTGAATCGGGACAGATGGACACTGAAGCTTTCTTT	CASSESGQMDTEAFF
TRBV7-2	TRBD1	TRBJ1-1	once	TGCGCCAGCAGCCAATATACAGGGGGAGGAGCTGAAGCTTTCTTT	CASSQYTGGGAEAFF
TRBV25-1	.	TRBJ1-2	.	TGTGCCAGCAGCTTGAGACAGGCTAACTATGGCTACACCTTC	CASSLRQANYGYTF
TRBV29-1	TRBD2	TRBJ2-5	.	TGCAGCTCGACTAGCGGGAGAGAGACCCAGTACTTC	CSSTSGRETQYF
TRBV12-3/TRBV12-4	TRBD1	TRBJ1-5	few	TGTGCCAGCAGTTTCTGGGACAGTGGCAATCAGCCCCAGCATTTT	CASSFWDSGNQPQHF
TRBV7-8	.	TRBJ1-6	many	TGTGCCAGCACCCCAGTAGGGGCTGGCTTCGATTCACCCCTCCACTTT	CASTPVGAGFDSPLHF
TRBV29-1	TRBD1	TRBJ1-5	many	TGCAGCGTCGGGACAGGTTACAATCAGCCCCAGCATTTT	CSVGTGYNQPQHF
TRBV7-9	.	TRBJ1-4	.	TGTGCCAGCAGCGGAGGGGCAGATGAAAAACTGTTTTTT	CASSGGADEKLFF
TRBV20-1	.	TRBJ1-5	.	TGCAGTGCTAGTCCCGGGTGGAATCAGCCCCAGCATTTT	CSASPGWNQPQHF
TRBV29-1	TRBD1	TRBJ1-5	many	TGCAGCGTGGACCAGGGGGCAAGATATAGCAATCAGCCCCAGCATTTT	CSVDQGARYSNQPQHF
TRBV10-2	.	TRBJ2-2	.	TGTGCCAGCAGTGACAGGCTGGGTGCCGGGGAGCTGTTTTTT	CASSDRLGAGELFF